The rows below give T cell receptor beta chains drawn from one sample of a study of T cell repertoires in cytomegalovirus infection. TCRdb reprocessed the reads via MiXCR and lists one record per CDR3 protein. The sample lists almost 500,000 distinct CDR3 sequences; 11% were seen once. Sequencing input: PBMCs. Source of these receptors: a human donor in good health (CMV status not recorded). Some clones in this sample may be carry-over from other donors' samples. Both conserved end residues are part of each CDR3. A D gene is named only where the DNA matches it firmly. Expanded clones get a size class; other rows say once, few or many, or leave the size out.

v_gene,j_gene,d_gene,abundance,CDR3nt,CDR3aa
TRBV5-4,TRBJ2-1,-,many,TGTGCCAGCAGCTTGCTCGACGGAATAGTCAATGAGCAGTTCTTC,CASSLLDGIVNEQFF
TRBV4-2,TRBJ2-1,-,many,TGTGCCAGCAGCCAAGAACTGACGGGAGAAGACGATGAGCAGTTCTTC,CASSQELTGEDDEQFF
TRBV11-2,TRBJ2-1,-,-,TGTGCCAGCAGCTTTGCAAACAATGAGCAGTTCTTC,CASSFANNEQFF
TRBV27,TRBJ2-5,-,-,TGTGCCAGCAGCCCGATTCCAGAAATCCAAGAGACCCAGTACTTC,CASSPIPEIQETQYF
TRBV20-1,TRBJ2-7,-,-,TGCAGTGCGCCAAGGACTGATGTTAGCTCCTACGAGCAGTACTTC,CSAPRTDVSSYEQYF
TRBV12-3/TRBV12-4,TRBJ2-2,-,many,TGTGCCAGCAGTGCCTATAGCGGCGGGGAGCTGTTTTTT,CASSAYSGGELFF
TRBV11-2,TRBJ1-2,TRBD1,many,TGTGCCAGCAGCTTAATCGGACAGGGGATCGGCTACACCTTC,CASSLIGQGIGYTF
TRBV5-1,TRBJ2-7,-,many,TGCGCCAGCAGAGAAACAGGGACCTACGAGCAGTACTTC,CASRETGTYEQYF
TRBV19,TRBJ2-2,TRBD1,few,TGTGCCAGTAGTATAGGGACAGGGGGCGATTTCGCAAACACCGGGGAGCTGTTTTTT,CASSIGTGGDFANTGELFF
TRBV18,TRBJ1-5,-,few,TGTGCCAGCTCACCCGACTCCGGACGAGGTCAGCCCCAGCATTTT,CASSPDSGRGQPQHF
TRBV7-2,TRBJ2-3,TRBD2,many,TGTGCCAGCAGCCTAGGGACTAGCGGGGGGGTCAAAGATACGCAGTATTTT,CASSLGTSGGVKDTQYF
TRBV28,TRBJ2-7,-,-,TGTGCCAGCAGCCTCCTGGGGGGTACAAGATACGAGCAGTACTTC,CASSLLGGTRYEQYF
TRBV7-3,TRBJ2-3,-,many,TGTGCCAGCAGCTTAAATGCAGGGGCCGATACGCAGTATTTT,CASSLNAGADTQYF
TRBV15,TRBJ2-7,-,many,TGTGCCACCAGAGGAAGCTCCTACGAGCAGTACTTC,CATRGSSYEQYF
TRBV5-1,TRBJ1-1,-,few,TGCGCCAGCAGCCCGAACACCGGACAGCCGAACACTGAAGCTTTCTTT,CASSPNTGQPNTEAFF
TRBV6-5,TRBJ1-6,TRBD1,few,TGTGCCAGCAGACCGGGACAGGGAAGTTCACCCCTCCACTTT,CASRPGQGSSPLHF
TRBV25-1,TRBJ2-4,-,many,TGTGCCAGCAGTGACGGGGTAGCCAAAAACATTCAGTACTTC,CASSDGVAKNIQYF
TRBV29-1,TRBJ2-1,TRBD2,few,TGCAGCGTTAACTTGGGCGGGGGCAATGAGCAGTTCTTC,CSVNLGGGNEQFF
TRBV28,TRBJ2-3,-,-,TGTGCCAGCAAAGTCGAGGGGGGCCGCGCGAGGGATACGCAGTATTTT,CASKVEGGRARDTQYF
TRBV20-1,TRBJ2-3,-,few,TGCAGTGGCACGCTGAGGAGCGCTAGCACAGATACGCAGTATTTT,CSGTLRSASTDTQYF
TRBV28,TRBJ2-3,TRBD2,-,TGTGCCAGTGCTAGCGGGACCACAGATACGCAGTATTTT,CASASGTTDTQYF
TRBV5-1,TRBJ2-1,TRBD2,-,TGCGCCAGCAGCTTGGGAATAGCGGGGGGCCGGGATGAGCAGTTCTTC,CASSLGIAGGRDEQFF
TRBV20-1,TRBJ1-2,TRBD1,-,TGCAGTGCCTTGGACAGGGGGTATGGCTACACCTTC,CSALDRGYGYTF
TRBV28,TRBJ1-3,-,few,TGTGCCAGCAGTTTTCGGGCCGTTGGAAACACCATATATTTT,CASSFRAVGNTIYF
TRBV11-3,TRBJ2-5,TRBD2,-,TGTGCCAGCAGCCTTCCCCTCAGCGGGAGCCTCCAAGAGACCCAGTACTTC,CASSLPLSGSLQETQYF
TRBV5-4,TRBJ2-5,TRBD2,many,TGTGCCAGCAGCTGGAGCGGGAGCGCGGGAGAGACCCAGTACTTC,CASSWSGSAGETQYF
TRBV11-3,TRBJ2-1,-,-,TGTGCCAGCAGCTACAGTAGCTCCTACAATGAGCAGCTCTTC,CASSYSSSYNEQLF
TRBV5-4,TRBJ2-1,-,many,TGTGCCAGCAGCTTAGTGACCTACAATGAGCAGTTCTTC,CASSLVTYNEQFF
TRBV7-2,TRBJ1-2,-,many,TGTGCCAGCTCAGGACAGCTTACCTATGGCTACACCTTC,CASSGQLTYGYTF
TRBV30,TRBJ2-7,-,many,TGTGCCTGGAGTAGGCTCCTCTCCTACGAGCAGTACTTC,CAWSRLLSYEQYF
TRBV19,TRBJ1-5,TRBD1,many,TGTGCCAGTAAACCGGGACAGTCGCATCAGCCCCAGCATTTT,CASKPGQSHQPQHF
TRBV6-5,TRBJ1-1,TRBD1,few,TGTGCCAGCAGTTATCGACAGGGAGATGAAGCTTTCTTT,CASSYRQGDEAFF
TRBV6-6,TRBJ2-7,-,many,TGTGCCAGCAGTTACGGTGACGAGCAGTACTTC,CASSYGDEQYF
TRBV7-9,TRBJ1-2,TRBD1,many,TGTGCCAGCAGCCCGTCAGGGACAGGACTTGGCTACACCTTC,CASSPSGTGLGYTF
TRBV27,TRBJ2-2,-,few,TGTGCCACTTCGAGGAATACCGGGGAGCTGTTTTTT,CATSRNTGELFF
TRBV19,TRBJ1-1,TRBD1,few,TGTGCCAGTAGTATTTATCCTCCGAGGGACAGGAACACTGAAGCTTTCTTT,CASSIYPPRDRNTEAFF
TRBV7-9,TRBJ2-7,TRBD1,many,TGTGCCAGCAGCCCGGGACAGGGGGGGTACGAGCAGTACTTC,CASSPGQGGYEQYF
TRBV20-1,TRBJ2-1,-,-,TGCAGTGCTGGGGACAATCACAATGAGCAGTTCTTC,CSAGDNHNEQFF
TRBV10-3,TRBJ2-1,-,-,TGTGCCATCAGTGAGGAGGCAGGGTTTTACAATGAGCAGTTCTTC,CAISEEAGFYNEQFF
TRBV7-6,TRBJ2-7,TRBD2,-,TGTGCCAGCAGCTTGGGACTAGCGGGAGGTGGGCTTGGGGAGCAGTACTTC,CASSLGLAGGGLGEQYF
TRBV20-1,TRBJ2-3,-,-,TGCAGTGCTAGAGAAGACACCTCCAGTACGCAGTATTTT,CSAREDTSSTQYF
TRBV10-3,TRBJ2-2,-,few,TGTGCCATCAGTGAATCACCGACCGGGGAGCTGTTTTTT,CAISESPTGELFF
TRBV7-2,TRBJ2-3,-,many,TGTGCCAGCAGCCTGGACGTTGCGGGGCAGTATTTT,CASSLDVAGQYF
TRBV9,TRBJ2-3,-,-,TGTGCCAGCAGCGTAGCGGGGTCAGTAGCAGATACGCAGTATTTT,CASSVAGSVADTQYF